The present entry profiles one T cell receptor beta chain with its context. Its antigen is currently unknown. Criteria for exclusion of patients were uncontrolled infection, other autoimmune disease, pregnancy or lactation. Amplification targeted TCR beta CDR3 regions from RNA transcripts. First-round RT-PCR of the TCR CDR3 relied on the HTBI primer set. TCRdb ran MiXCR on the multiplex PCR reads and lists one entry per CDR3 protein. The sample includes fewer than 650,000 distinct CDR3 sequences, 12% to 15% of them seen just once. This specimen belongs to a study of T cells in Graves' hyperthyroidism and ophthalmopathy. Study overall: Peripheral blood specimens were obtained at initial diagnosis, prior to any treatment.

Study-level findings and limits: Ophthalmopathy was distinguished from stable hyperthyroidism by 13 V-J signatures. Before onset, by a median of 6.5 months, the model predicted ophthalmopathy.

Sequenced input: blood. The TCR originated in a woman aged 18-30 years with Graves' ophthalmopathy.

In DNA, the CDR3 is TGTGCCAGCAGCTTAAATGGGGTCGGGGGGCACACCGGGGAGCTGTTTTTT. It yields the protein CASSLNGVGGHTGELFF. The chain recombines TRBV7-3 with TRBJ2-2; TRBD2 might be the D (7 bases). V was clipped by 1 base and J by 3 bases, with 15 bases between them. There are 17 residues in the CDR3. CDR1 and CDR2 (germline): SGHTA, FQGTGA. Full variable domain (outside the CDR3, taken from reference TRBV7-3 and TRBJ2-2): GAGVSQTPSNKVTEKGKYVELRCDPISGHTALYWYRQSLGQGPEFLIYFQGTGAADDSGLPNDRFFAVRPEGSVSTLKIQRTERGDSAVYLCASSLNGVGGHTGELFFGEGSRLTVL.